Each of the 26 T cell receptor beta chains below was sequenced from the same sample in a study of blood T cell repertoires in COVID-19. This table comes from immunoSEQ multiplex PCR, and its TCRdb copy is limited to in-frame clones, with some not included. The sample shows more than 150,000 clones, about 87% of them seen only once. Sequenced input: peripheral blood. The receptors derive from a woman aged 70-85 years with COVID-19, enrolled during active disease.

The genes are TRBV18 and TRBJ1-5; D perhaps matches TRBD1 (5 bases). Germline assignment: CDR1 KGHSH and CDR2 LQKENI. CDR3 length: 15 residues. V shed 4 bases and J shed 3 bases, with 13 bases lying between them. The CDR3 DNA is TGTGCCAGCTCACTTATGGACAACCTCAATCAGCCCCAGCATTTT. Protein: CASSLMDNLNQPQHF.

J is TRBJ1-2 and V is TRBV5-5, with 8 positions matching TRBD1. The V gene end was trimmed by 0 bases and the J gene end by 11 bases; junction bases not matched to a gene: 9. There are 14 residues in the CDR3. Germline lookup yields CDR1 SGHKS and CDR2 YYEKEE (reference sequence). The CDR3: CASSLEGQAIGYTF. As DNA, the CDR3 is TGTGCCAGCAGCTTGGAGGGACAGGCGATAGGGTACACCTTC.

The chain joins TRBV7-9 to TRBJ2-5, with 12 bases lining up with TRBD2. With 6 bases clipped from V and 4 bases from J, the junction kept 9 bases outside the gene matches. The CDR3 extends over 16 amino acids. Germline V lookup: CDR1 SEHNR, CDR2 FQNEAQ (reference sequence). The DNA for the CDR3 is TGTGCCAGCAGACCTCGACTAGCGGGAGAGGGAGAGACCCAGTACTTC. Its translation: CASRPRLAGEGETQYF.

V and J are TRBV11-2 and TRBJ2-3, with D maybe TRBD1 (6 bases). V was trimmed by 3 bases and J by 2 bases, leaving 12 bases between them. CDR1 is SGHAT and CDR2 is FQNNGV in the germline V gene. There are 15 residues in the CDR3. The chain's CDR3 is CASSFRTVNTDTQYF. The CDR3 coding sequence is TGTGCCAGCAGCTTTCGGACAGTAAACACAGATACGCAGTATTTT.

This chain connects TRBV20-1 to TRBJ2-1, with 11 bases matching TRBD2. The CDR3 consists of 15 residues. Trimming at V came to 3 bases and at J to 5 bases, leaving 6 bases not matched to a gene. Germline V gene sequence: CDR1 DFQATT, CDR2 SNEGSKA (reference sequence). The CDR3 here is CSASKLAGVHNEQFF. CDR3 coding DNA: TGCAGTGCTAGTAAACTAGCGGGGGTCCACAATGAGCAGTTCTTC.

The chain has TRBV27 and TRBJ2-7; TRBD2 agrees at 11 bases. Unmatched junction bases numbered 7, after V lost 5 bases and J lost 4 bases. Germline CDR1 and CDR2: MNHEY and SMNVEV (reference sequence). The length of the CDR3 is 15 residues. The CDR3 here is CASSRTSGSVYEQYF. The CDR3 DNA sequence: TGTGCCAGCAGTCGAACTAGCGGGAGTGTTTACGAGCAGTACTTC.

CDR3 sequence reads: CASSSTGAYGYTF. DNA for the CDR3: TGTGCCAGCAGCTCGACAGGTGCCTATGGCTACACCTTC. The chain employs TRBV6-5 and TRBJ1-2; TRBD1 is a possible D gene (6 bases). There are 13 residues in the CDR3. The germline V and J ends were trimmed by 6 bases and 4 bases, with 12 bases remaining between them. Germline lookup yields CDR1 MNHEY and CDR2 SVGAGI.

This chain uses TRBV5-1 with TRBJ1-3, with 8 positions matching TRBD1. With V trimmed by 4 bases and J by 2 bases, 5 bases remained unmatched. The CDR3 covers 15 residues. Germline CDR1 reads SGHRS; CDR2 reads YFSETQ. The CDR3 loop reads CASSHGQGPGNTIYF. In DNA, the CDR3 is TGCGCCAGCAGCCACGGACAGGGCCCTGGAAACACCATATATTTT.

This chain uses TRBV18 with TRBJ1-5; D is possibly TRBD1 (6 bases). The CDR3 extends over 13 amino acids. Trimming removed 4 bases from V and 7 bases from J, with 11 bases in between. The germline CDR1 and CDR2 sequences are KGHSH and LQKENI. DNA for the CDR3: TGTGCCAGCTCACAACAGGGTATCCAGCCCCAGCATTTT. This encodes CASSQQGIQPQHF.

CDR3 nucleotide sequence: TGCGCCAGCAGCGGGGACAGGGGTAGTCGGGGCTACACCTTC. This gives the protein CASSGDRGSRGYTF. J is TRBJ1-2 and V is TRBV5-1; TRBD1 matches 10 bases. V dropped 4 bases and J dropped 8; count of bases not matched to a gene: 8. Germline assignment: CDR1 SGHRS and CDR2 YFSETQ. This CDR3 has 14 residues.

This chain joins TRBV28 and TRBJ2-5; the match to TRBD1 covers 8 bases. Germline V gives CDR1 MDHEN, CDR2 SYDVKM. V dropped 4 bases and J dropped 5; count of bases not matched to a gene: 3. The CDR3 has 13 amino acids. CDR3 loop: CASSSQGAETQYF. The DNA of the CDR3 is TGTGCCAGCAGTTCCCAGGGGGCTGAGACCCAGTACTTC.

The chain uses TRBV18 and TRBJ2-1; 10 bases fit TRBD2. Trimming took 3 bases from V and 7 from J; bases not matched to a gene: 6. Germline-derived CDR1 and CDR2 are KGHSH and LQKENI. CDR3 length: 15 residues. Written as DNA, the CDR3 is TGTGCCAGCTCACCCGCTAGCGGGAGTGAAAATGAGCAGTTCTTC. This codes for CASSPASGSENEQFF.

This rearrangement joins TRBV14 to TRBJ2-1; D might be TRBD2 (5 bases). The CDR3 extends over 16 amino acids. V was cut by 5 bases and J by 5 bases, with 19 bases left in between. Germline values: CDR1 SGHDN, CDR2 FVKESK. This chain's CDR3 is CASSFAGPRSDNEQFF. DNA for the CDR3: TGTGCCAGCAGCTTTGCGGGCCCGCGCTCAGACAATGAGCAGTTCTTC. The variable domain in full, with the rest retrieved from reference TRBV14 and TRBJ2-1, is EAGVTQFPSHSVIEKGQTVTLRCDPISGHDNLYWYRRVMGKEIKFLLHFVKESKQDESGMPNNRFLAERTGGTYSTLKVQPAELEDSGVYFCASSFAGPRSDNEQFFGPGTRLTVL.

The rearrangement uses TRBV24-1 and TRBJ1-5, with D possibly TRBD1 on 5 matching bases. V gave up 4 bases and J gave up 3 bases, with 15 bases separating them. Germline CDR1 reads KGHDR; CDR2 reads SFDVKD. The CDR3 spans 16 residues. CDR3 loop: CATSDSGDVPNQPQHF. The CDR3 DNA reads as TGTGCCACCAGTGACTCGGGGGACGTACCCAATCAGCCCCAGCATTTT.

Only one count was recorded for this clone. The DNA for the CDR3 is TGCAGCGTTGATTATAGTGGAGCCGAGCAGTACTTC. It specifies CSVDYSGAEQYF. V is TRBV29-1 and J is TRBJ2-7, with unresolved D. The CDR3 consists of 12 residues. The germline V gene encodes CDR1 SQVTM and CDR2 ANQGSEA. V lost 3 bases to trimming and J lost 6 bases, with 12 bases between them.

The genes are TRBV7-3 and TRBJ2-1; D is ambiguous. From germline, CDR1 is SGHTA and CDR2 FQGTGA. The V end lost 5 bases, the J end lost 6 bases, and 20 bases lay between the germline ends. This CDR3 spans 16 amino acids. The CDR3 DNA follows: TGTGCCAGCAGCCCCCCCGGAGTTGGGTTCCGCAATGAGCAGTTCTTC. Its protein is CASSPPGVGFRNEQFF.

The V call is TRBV7-8, the J call TRBJ1-3, with TRBD1 matching over 7 bases. Germline CDR1 is SGHVS and CDR2 is FQNEAQ. Losses at the gene ends were 6 bases for V and 0 bases for J; bases not matched to a gene: 14. The CDR3 covers 18 residues. This CDR3 reads CASSPRHRGAYSGNTIYF. CDR3 DNA: TGTGCCAGCAGTCCCCGCCACAGGGGTGCTTACTCTGGAAACACCATATATTTT.

This chain uses TRBV5-8 with TRBJ2-4, with a tentative D call TRBD2 (5 bases). The CDR3 length is 16 residues. The ends were cut back, 3 bases at V and 0 bases at J, with 13 bases in the middle. Germline lookup yields CDR1 SGHTS and CDR2 YDEGEE. CDR3 residues: CASSSGRLLAKNIQYF. CDR3 nucleotides: TGTGCCAGCAGCTCTGGGAGACTGCTAGCCAAAAACATTCAGTACTTC.

V is TRBV7-2 and J is TRBJ2-3; D is ambiguous. Germline lookup yields CDR1 SGHTA and CDR2 FQGNSA. This CDR3 spans 14 amino acids. V was trimmed by 4 bases and J by 4 bases, leaving 12 bases between them. The chain's CDR3 is CASSSYGFADTQYF. Here the CDR3 DNA reads TGTGCCAGCAGCTCCTACGGGTTCGCAGATACGCAGTATTTT.

V gene TRBV2 combines with J gene TRBJ2-1, with 10 bases aligning to TRBD2. The length of the CDR3 is 14 residues. Germline-derived CDR1 and CDR2 are SNHLY and FYNNEI. Trimming removed 2 bases from V and 7 bases from J; junction bases left unmatched: 2. The CDR3 nucleotides are TGTGCCAGCAGTGAATCTAGCGGGAGAAATGAGCAGTTCTTC. It yields the protein CASSESSGRNEQFF.

The chain has TRBV18 and TRBJ2-7; 7 nucleotides line up with TRBD1. The germline gives CDR1 KGHSH, CDR2 LQKENI. This CDR3 region has 15 residues. J was trimmed by 6 bases and V by 0 bases; bases with no gene match: 8. The CDR3 reads CASSPPGRQGIEQYF. DNA for the CDR3: TGTGCCAGCTCACCACCGGGAAGACAGGGAATCGAGCAGTACTTC.

About this clone itself: One end of the junction is discordant with germline, which a read error may explain. The V gene is TRBV2, the J gene TRBJ1-6; perhaps TRBD1 as D (5 bases). Germline CDR1 SNHLY, CDR2 FYNNEI. This CDR3 is built from 14 residues. CDR3 loop: CASSVEGRNPPLHF. CDR3 bases: TGTGCCAGCAGTGTGGAGGGGCGTAATCCACCCCTCCACTTT. The entire variable domain, with the rest obtained from reference TRBV2 and TRBJ1-6, is as follows: EPEVTQTPSHQVTQMGQEVILRCVPISNHLYFYWYRQILGQKVEFLVSFYNNEISEKSEIFDDQFSVERPDGSNFTLKIRSTKLEDSAMYFCASSVEGRNPPLHFGNGTRLTVT.

The chain employs TRBV6-6 and TRBJ1-1; D remains ambiguous. From germline, CDR1 is MNHNY and CDR2 SVGAGI (reference sequence). V was trimmed by 6 bases and J by 1 base, leaving 9 bases between them. CDR3 length equals 13 residues. The CDR3 DNA reads as TGTGCCAGCAGCACGAGGGAGAACACTGAAGCTTTCTTT. It codes for CASSTRENTEAFF.

This rearrangement joins TRBV9 to TRBJ2-7, with TRBD1 matching 7 bases. Germline V lookup: CDR1 SGDLS, CDR2 YYNGEE. The CDR3 length is 15 residues. Trimming took 3 bases from V and 3 from J; bases not matched to a gene: 9. The CDR3, as DNA: TGTGCCAGCAGCGCCCACCGACAGGGAGTCTACGAGCAGTACTTC. Protein sequence: CASSAHRQGVYEQYF. Filled out from reference TRBV9 and TRBJ2-7, the complete variable domain reads DSGVTQTPKHLITATGQRVTLRCSPRSGDLSVYWYQQSLDQGLQFLIQYYNGEERAKGNILERFSAQQFPDLHSELNLSSLELGDSALYFCASSAHRQGVYEQYFGPGTRLTVT.

V usage is TRBV11-3 and J usage is TRBJ1-2, with D unclear. The CDR3 is 12 amino acids. V was clipped by 4 bases and J by 8 bases, with 11 bases between them. Germline V gene data show CDR1 as SGHNT and CDR2 as YENEEA. CDR3 coding DNA: TGTGCCAGCAGCTCCGGGTCCACGGGCTACACCTTC. Its protein product is CASSSGSTGYTF.

This chain connects TRBV19 to TRBJ2-1; 7 bases align to TRBD2. CDR1 and CDR2 (germline): LNHDA, SQIVND (reference sequence). CDR3 length: 15 amino acids. The J segment lost 9 bases and the V segment lost 8 bases, leaving 16 bases of the junction unmatched. The CDR3 spells CASVDVGGRFSEQFF. The DNA of the CDR3 is TGTGCCAGTGTCGACGTGGGAGGGAGGTTCAGTGAGCAGTTCTTC.